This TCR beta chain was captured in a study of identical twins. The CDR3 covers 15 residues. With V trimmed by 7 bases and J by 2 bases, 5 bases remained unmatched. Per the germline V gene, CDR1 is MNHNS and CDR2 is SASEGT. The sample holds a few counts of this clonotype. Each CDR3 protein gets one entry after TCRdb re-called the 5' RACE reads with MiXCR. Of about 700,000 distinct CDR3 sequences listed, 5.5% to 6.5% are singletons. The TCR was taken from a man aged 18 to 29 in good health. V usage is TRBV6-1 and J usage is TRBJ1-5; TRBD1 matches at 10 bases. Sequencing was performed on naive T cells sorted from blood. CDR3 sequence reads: CASNPGTGGNQPQHF. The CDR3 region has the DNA TGTGCCAGCAACCCCGGGACAGGGGGCAATCAGCCCCAGCATTTT.